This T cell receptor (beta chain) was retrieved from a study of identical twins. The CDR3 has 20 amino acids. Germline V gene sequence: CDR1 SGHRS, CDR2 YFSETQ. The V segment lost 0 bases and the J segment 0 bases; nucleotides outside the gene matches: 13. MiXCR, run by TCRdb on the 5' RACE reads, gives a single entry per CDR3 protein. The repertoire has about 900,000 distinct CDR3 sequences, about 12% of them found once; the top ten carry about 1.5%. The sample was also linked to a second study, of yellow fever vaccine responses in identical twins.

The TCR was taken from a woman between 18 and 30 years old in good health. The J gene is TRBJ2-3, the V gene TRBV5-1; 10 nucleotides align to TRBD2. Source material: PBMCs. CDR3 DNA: TGCGCCAGCAGCTTGGGGCTAGCGGGAGCCGGGGGTGCTAGCACAGATACGCAGTATTTT. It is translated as CASSLGLAGAGGASTDTQYF. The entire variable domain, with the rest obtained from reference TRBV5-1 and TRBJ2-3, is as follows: KAGVTQTPRYLIKTRGQQVTLSCSPISGHRSVSWYQQTPGQGLQFLFEYFSETQRNKGNFPGRFSGRQFSNSRSEMNVSTLELGDSALYLCASSLGLAGAGGASTDTQYFGPGTRLTVL.